The T cell receptor beta chain described here comes from a study of PD-L1 blockade in urothelial cancer. Turning to the study itself: Dosed intravenously at 1,200 mg every 3 weeks, atezolizumab was initiated by patients at some point between 2012 and 2014.

Clones were read by immunoSEQ multiplex PCR, and TCRdb kept only the in-frame ones, dropping some. The profile covers fewer than 25,000 clones, with around nine tenths appearing a single time and approximately 3% taken by the ten largest. V lost 6 bases to trimming and J lost 2 bases; unmatched junction nucleotides: 16. The CDR3 length is 18 residues. CDR1 SGHVS and CDR2 FNYEAQ come from the germline V gene. Disease in patients was locally advanced or metastatic urothelial carcinoma. Each individual provided 1 to 8 samples (taken pretreatment and on-treatment). The chain joins TRBV7-6 to TRBJ2-5; 9 bases map to TRBD1. The sequencing here drew on PBMCs, taken around atezolizumab (anti-PD-L1) treatment. The clonotype comes from a man aged 50-60 years with urothelial cancer. CDR3 sequence: CASRHITHPDRGQETQYF. CDR3 coding DNA: TGTGCCAGCAGGCATATTACACACCCGGACAGGGGACAAGAGACCCAGTACTTC.